This entry lists 31 T cell receptor beta chains sequenced from one sample in a study of blood T cell repertoires in COVID-19. Produced via immunoSEQ multiplex PCR; TCRdb's table is partial and in-frame only. Among 150,000 or so clones, around 84% were seen once, and the ten largest hold 10% to 15%. The source material was peripheral blood. The receptors shown here come from a man aged 60 to 69 with active or convalescent COVID-19.

V usage is TRBV5-5 and J usage is TRBJ1-1, with D perhaps TRBD1 (6 bases). From germline, CDR1 is SGHKS and CDR2 YYEKEE (reference sequence). The CDR3 runs 15 residues. V was cut by 1 base and J by 3 bases, with 13 bases left in between. DNA of the CDR3: TGTGCCAGCAGCTTGTTGTCAGGGGCGGACACTGAAGCTTTCTTT. Residues: CASSLLSGADTEAFF.

V is TRBV29-1 and J is TRBJ2-7; D not certain. Germline loops: CDR1 SQVTM, CDR2 ANQGSEA. Trimming removed 4 bases from V and 3 bases from J, with 13 bases in between. The CDR3 extends over 13 amino acids. The CDR3 protein is CSVAQRSGYEQYF. As DNA, the CDR3 is TGCAGCGTTGCCCAAAGATCGGGCTACGAGCAGTACTTC.

The J gene is TRBJ2-7, the V gene TRBV18; a weak D match, TRBD2 (7 bases). Trimming stripped 3 bases from V and 5 bases from J, with 17 bases between. The CDR3 totals 15 residues. Germline V lookup: CDR1 KGHSH, CDR2 LQKENI. CDR3: CASSPSGGGGNEQYF. The CDR3 DNA sequence: TGTGCCAGCTCACCCTCAGGCGGGGGCGGTAACGAGCAGTACTTC.

The rearrangement links TRBV6-2 or TRBV6-3 to TRBJ1-4, with 7 bases lining up with TRBD1. The V gene end was trimmed by 6 bases and the J gene end by 5 bases; junction bases not matched to a gene: 9. In germline, CDR1 is MNHEY, CDR2 SVGEGT. This CDR3 comprises 15 residues. Here the CDR3 DNA reads TGTGCCAGCAGCCGTCCGGGACAGCGAAATGAAAAACTGTTTTTT. Encoded protein: CASSRPGQRNEKLFF.

The chain carries TRBV7-2 and TRBJ1-2, with 9 bases lining up with TRBD1. The V gene end was trimmed by 2 bases and the J gene end by 7 bases; junction bases not matched to a gene: 11. The CDR3 is 16 amino acids. Looked up from germline, CDR1 is SGHTA and CDR2 is FQGNSA. CDR3 sequence: CASSLLGQGGTVGYTF. Here the CDR3 DNA reads TGTGCCAGCAGCTTATTGGGACAGGGCGGTACGGTTGGCTACACCTTC.

The chain joins TRBV7-9 to TRBJ1-5, with D maybe TRBD1 (5 bases). The V end was cut by 4 bases, the J end by 5 bases, with 12 bases between. This CDR3 spans 14 amino acids. Germline CDR1 is SEHNR and CDR2 is FQNEAQ (reference sequence). CDR3 protein: CASSSTAAYQPQHF. CDR3 DNA: TGTGCCAGCAGCTCGACAGCCGCCTATCAGCCCCAGCATTTT.

This clone occurred a few times. This sample also contains other DNA sequences that code for the same CDR3. This sequence joins TRBV28 and TRBJ2-2, with D unresolved. Deletions cut 2 bases from V and 2 bases from J, with 9 bases between. CDR1 and CDR2 (germline): MDHEN, SYDVKM. CDR3 size: 15 residues. CDR3 nucleotide sequence: TGTGCCAGCAGTTTAGGGCTATTCAACACCGGGGAGCTGTTTTTT. Protein: CASSLGLFNTGELFF.

The chain carries TRBV5-1 and TRBJ2-1, with 12 bases aligning to TRBD2. Germline CDR1 and CDR2: SGHRS and YFSETQ. The CDR3 length is 16 residues. V gave up 0 bases and J gave up 2 bases; unmatched junction bases: 0. The CDR3 bases are TGCGCCAGCAGCTTGGGGACTAGCGGGGCCTACAATGAGCAGTTCTTC. Its protein is CASSLGTSGAYNEQFF.

The chain employs TRBV9 and TRBJ2-1; perhaps TRBD2 as D (6 bases). CDR1 and CDR2 (germline): SGDLS, YYNGEE. The ends were cut back, 3 bases at V and 9 bases at J, with 16 bases in the middle. The CDR3 has 14 residues. CDR3 sequence: CASSAGVSAGEQFF. The CDR3 DNA is TGTGCCAGCAGCGCGGGGGTTAGTGCGGGTGAGCAGTTCTTC.

The chain combines TRBV12-5 with TRBJ2-7; the match to TRBD1 covers 7 bases. CDR1 LGHNT and CDR2 FRNRAP come from the germline V gene. This CDR3 spans 12 amino acids. After removal of 6 bases from V and 3 bases from J, the junction contained 2 bases not matched to a gene. The CDR3 spells CASGRDSYEQYF. The CDR3 bases are TGTGCTAGTGGCCGGGACAGCTACGAGCAGTACTTC.

The CDR3 loop is CATSRDRGYYGYTF. CDR3 sequence (DNA): TGTGCCACCAGCAGAGATAGGGGCTACTATGGCTACACCTTC. This chain uses TRBV15 with TRBJ1-2, with a tentative D call TRBD1 (5 bases). Trimming shortened V by 0 bases and J by 3 bases, and 8 bases separated the two germline ends. The CDR3 consists of 14 residues. From germline, CDR1 is LNHNV and CDR2 YYDKDF (reference sequence).

This clone was observed a single time. The chain recombines TRBV18 with TRBJ2-3; possibly TRBD2 for D (5 bases). The CDR3 has 13 amino acids. V was cut by 3 bases and J by 6 bases, with 10 bases left in between. Germline V gene lookup returns CDR1 KGHSH and CDR2 LQKENI. The chain's CDR3 is CASSPGPGDTQYF. CDR3 nucleotides: TGTGCCAGCTCACCTGGTCCGGGGGATACGCAGTATTTT.

The chain couples TRBV6-5 to TRBJ2-7; TRBD1 aligns across 11 bases. The J segment lost 7 bases and the V segment lost 2 bases, leaving 7 bases of the junction unmatched. CDR1 MNHEY and CDR2 SVGAGI come from the germline V gene. This CDR3 has 15 residues. The CDR3 sequence is CASSYSGGTGGEQYF. The CDR3 nucleotides are TGTGCCAGCAGTTACAGTGGAGGGACAGGGGGGGAGCAGTACTTC.

The chain joins TRBV7-9 to TRBJ2-3, with 9 bases aligning to TRBD1. The CDR3 loop spans 13 amino acids. Germline CDR1 SEHNR, CDR2 FQNEAQ (reference sequence). The V and J ends lost 5 bases and 4 bases, in that order; junction bases with no gene match: 1. The CDR3 protein is CASSRTGADTQYF. Here the CDR3 DNA reads TGTGCCAGCAGCCGGACAGGGGCAGATACGCAGTATTTT.

The chain joins TRBV28 to TRBJ2-3, with a tentative D call TRBD1 (5 bases). V shed 4 bases and J shed 0 bases, with 14 bases lying between them. The CDR3 sequence is 16 residues long. CDR1 and CDR2 (germline): MDHEN, SYDVKM. The CDR3: CASSSIARGSTDTQYF. In nucleotides, the CDR3 is TGTGCCAGCAGTTCCATCGCTAGGGGCAGCACAGATACGCAGTATTTT.

This chain connects TRBV6-5 to TRBJ1-2, with D possibly TRBD1 on 6 matching bases. The germline V and J ends were trimmed by 6 bases and 9 bases, with 20 bases remaining between them. This CDR3 comprises 14 residues. In germline, CDR1 is MNHEY, CDR2 SVGAGI. CDR3 in amino acids: CASSLKGQNSRYTF. CDR3 sequence (DNA): TGTGCCAGCAGCCTCAAGGGACAAAATTCTCGCTACACCTTC.

This sequence joins TRBV9 and TRBJ2-6; D is unclear. The CDR3 consists of 16 residues. Germline V gives CDR1 SGDLS, CDR2 YYNGEE. Trimming removed 4 bases at V and 0 bases at J, with 11 bases between. Here the CDR3 reads CASSPRRISGANVLTF. The DNA of the CDR3 is TGTGCCAGCAGCCCTCGGCGGATCTCTGGGGCCAACGTCCTGACTTTC. The variable domain in full, with the rest retrieved from reference TRBV9 and TRBJ2-6, is DSGVTQTPKHLITATGQRVTLRCSPRSGDLSVYWYQQSLDQGLQFLIQYYNGEERAKGNILERFSAQQFPDLHSELNLSSLELGDSALYFCASSPRRISGANVLTFGAGSRLTVL.

The CDR3 bases are TGTGCCAGCTCCCTCGGGCAAGAGACCCAGTACTTC. This encodes CASSLGQETQYF. The V gene is TRBV18, the J gene TRBJ2-5, with D uncertain. CDR3 size: 12 residues. CDR1 and CDR2 from the germline V gene are KGHSH and LQKENI. Trimming left V 6 bases short and J 2 bases short, with 7 bases between.

This chain connects TRBV7-2 to TRBJ2-7; a possible D gene is TRBD2 (5 bases). CDR1 is SGHTA, CDR2 FQGNSA, per germline. Trimming pared 5 bases from V and 4 bases from J, leaving 9 bases between. This CDR3 comprises 12 residues. The CDR3, as DNA: TGTGCCAGCAGCCCTTCGGGGTACGAGCAGTACTTC. Its protein product is CASSPSGYEQYF.

In this sample, this clone turned up a few times. This chain links TRBV2 with TRBJ2-5; 9 nucleotides line up with TRBD1. Germline V gene sequence: CDR1 SNHLY, CDR2 FYNNEI. After removal of 7 bases from V and 5 bases from J, the junction contained 5 bases not matched to a gene. The CDR3 sequence is 13 residues long. CDR3 amino acids: CASTLDRGETQYF. The CDR3 coding sequence is TGTGCCAGCACCCTAGACAGGGGGGAGACCCAGTACTTC.

The chain couples TRBV19 to TRBJ2-7; D is possibly TRBD2 (5 bases). The CDR3 extends over 13 amino acids. Deletions cut 3 bases from V and 9 bases from J, with 15 bases between. Germline loops: CDR1 LNHDA, CDR2 SQIVND (reference sequence). The CDR3 reads CASSMKAREGQYF. DNA of the CDR3: TGTGCCAGTAGTATGAAAGCGAGGGAAGGGCAGTACTTC.

CDR3 bases: TGCAGCTTAGCCCCAGGGCAGGGGGCCACAGATACGCAGTATTTT. This translates into CSLAPGQGATDTQYF. The V call is TRBV29-1, the J call TRBJ2-3; 8 nucleotides align to TRBD1. CDR1 is SQVTM, CDR2 ANQGSEA, per germline. The J segment lost 2 bases and the V segment lost 8 bases, leaving 12 bases of the junction unmatched. This CDR3 region has 15 residues.

V gene TRBV18 combines with J gene TRBJ1-3; D is ambiguous. The germline V gene has CDR1 KGHSH and CDR2 LQKENI. This CDR3 comprises 13 residues. V was clipped by 2 bases and J by 5 bases, with 7 bases between them. CDR3 nucleotide sequence: TGTGCCAGCTCACCAAACAGCCGAAACACCATATATTTT. It translates to CASSPNSRNTIYF.

J is TRBJ1-1 and V is TRBV5-6; D possibly corresponds to TRBD1 (5 bases). Deletions cut 4 bases from V and 4 bases from J, with 14 bases between. Germline V gene lookup returns CDR1 SGHDT and CDR2 YYEEEE. The CDR3 has 14 amino acids. The DNA for the CDR3 is TGTGCCAGCAGCCGTACAGTAAGGGGCACTGAAGCTTTCTTT. It encodes CASSRTVRGTEAFF.

This chain links TRBV5-5 with TRBJ2-7; D might be TRBD2 (5 bases). Per the germline V gene, CDR1 is SGHKS and CDR2 is YYEKEE (reference sequence). The CDR3 sequence is 14 residues long. V lost 5 bases to trimming and J lost 7 bases, with 19 bases between them. CDR3 nucleotides: TGTGCCAGCAGTAAAAACGGACTTACCGGGGAGCAGTACTTC. This codes for CASSKNGLTGEQYF. The full variable domain, in which reference TRBV5-5 and TRBJ2-7 provide the parts outside the CDR3, is DAGVTQSPTHLIKTRGQQVTLRCSPISGHKSVSWYQQVLGQGPQFIFQYYEKEERGRGNFPDRFSARQFPNYSSELNVNALLLGDSALYLCASSKNGLTGEQYFGPGTRLTVT.

The chain couples TRBV6-2 or TRBV6-3 to TRBJ2-3, with 13 bases matching TRBD2. The CDR3 covers 17 residues. Germline loops: CDR1 MNHEY, CDR2 SVGEGT. The junction had 9 bases not matched to a gene; V was cut back by 5 bases and J by 4 bases. This CDR3 reads CASSRTSGSRQSDTQYF. For the CDR3, the DNA is TGTGCCAGCAGTCGGACTAGCGGGAGCCGTCAATCAGATACGCAGTATTTT.

The chain has TRBV15 and TRBJ2-7; 7 nucleotides agree with TRBD1. Germline V CDR1 and CDR2: LNHNV, YYDKDF (reference sequence). V was clipped by 1 base and J by 1 base; unmatched bases: 28. The CDR3 spans 23 residues. CDR3 nucleotide sequence: TGTGCCACCAGCAGAGCCGCCTTGACGACAGGGTCTCTCCACAGGGGCTCATCCTACGAGCAGTACTTC. Translating gives CATSRAALTTGSLHRGSSYEQYF.

The chain links TRBV18 to TRBJ1-1; TRBD1 matches 7 bases. The CDR3 totals 14 residues. Unmatched junction bases numbered 6, after V lost 3 bases and J lost 5 bases. Germline V CDR1 and CDR2: KGHSH, LQKENI. The CDR3 nucleotides read TGTGCCAGCTCACCTCAGACAGGGCGGACTGAAGCTTTCTTT. It yields the protein CASSPQTGRTEAFF.

This clone turned up a few times. The V call is TRBV7-9, the J call TRBJ1-5; 9 bases line up with TRBD1. There are 14 residues in the CDR3. Germline CDR1 SEHNR, CDR2 FQNEAQ (reference sequence). V trimming: 5 bases; J trimming: 6 bases; junction bases outside the gene matches: 5. This CDR3 reads CASSPMTGGQPQHF. The CDR3 bases are TGTGCCAGCAGCCCAATGACAGGGGGTCAGCCCCAGCATTTT.

This clone was detected only a few times. The V call is TRBV4-2, the J call TRBJ2-5, with D maybe TRBD2 (5 bases). The CDR3 extends over 14 amino acids. V was pared by 0 bases and J by 5 bases, with 10 bases between. Germline CDR1 is LGHNA and CDR2 is YNFKEQ. DNA of the CDR3: TGTGCCAGCAGCCAAGATTACCGGGGTGAGACCCAGTACTTC. This encodes CASSQDYRGETQYF.

In its sample, this clone was seen a few times. V gene TRBV2 combines with J gene TRBJ2-7, with a weak D call TRBD2 (6 bases). Germline V gene lookup returns CDR1 SNHLY and CDR2 FYNNEI. The CDR3 totals 14 residues. V lost 9 bases and J lost 3, with 18 bases in between. The CDR3 coding sequence is TGTGCCAGTCGAGCCGGGACTTCCTACTACGAGCAGTACTTC. Its protein product is CASRAGTSYYEQYF. Full variable domain (rest looked up from reference TRBV2 and TRBJ2-7): EPEVTQTPSHQVTQMGQEVILRCVPISNHLYFYWYRQILGQKVEFLVSFYNNEISEKSEIFDDQFSVERPDGSNFTLKIRSTKLEDSAMYFCASRAGTSYYEQYFGPGTRLTVT.